A selection of T cell receptor beta chains follows, all from one sample in a study of cytomegalovirus exposure and HLA in healthy donors. Data came from immunoSEQ multiplex PCR; TCRdb stores just in-frame clones and leaves some out. This table has 95,000 to 150,000 clones, 81% appearing once. Sequencing input: PBMCs. The receptors come from a woman aged 40 to 55 in good health and CMV-seronegative. Each CDR3 is given with its conserved first and last residue. The D gene is left open where the match is weak. Rows give clone size only sometimes, using once, few, many, or a class for an expanded clone.

V	D	size	J	DNA	CDR3
TRBV11-3	TRBD1	.	TRBJ1-3	TGTGCCAGCAGCGTGGAGGGGGCCGGCTCTGGAAACACCATATATTTT	CASSVEGAGSGNTIYF
TRBV2	TRBD2	.	TRBJ2-7	TGTGCCAGCAGGGCGGGACTAGCGGCCGTTTACGAGCAGTACTTC	CASRAGLAAVYEQYF
TRBV5-6	TRBD1	.	TRBJ1-5	TGTGCCAGCAGCTTAGGAGGGGGCGGTCAGCCCCAGCATTTT	CASSLGGGGQPQHF
TRBV5-4	.	few	TRBJ2-4	TGTGCCAGCAGCTCGGGTTCCGAAAACATTCAGTACTTC	CASSSGSENIQYF
TRBV18	.	.	TRBJ2-5	TGTGCCAGCTCACCACCGGCAGGGCACGAGACCCAGTACTTC	CASSPPAGHETQYF
TRBV27	TRBD2	.	TRBJ2-3	TGTGCCAGCAGTTTATCGACTAGCGGGGGCACAGATACGCAGTATTTT	CASSLSTSGGTDTQYF
TRBV2	TRBD1	.	TRBJ1-1	TGTGCCAGCAGAGGGACAGGGGGCCAAGCTTTCTTT	CASRGTGGQAFF
TRBV28	TRBD1	.	TRBJ2-1	TGTGCCAGCAGTGACAGGGGCGATTACAATGAGCAGTTCTTC	CASSDRGDYNEQFF
TRBV15	TRBD1	.	TRBJ2-1	TGTGCCACCAGCCGGGGACAGGGCGGCTACAATGAGCAGTTCTTC	CATSRGQGGYNEQFF
TRBV6-1	.	.	TRBJ1-1	TGTGCCAGCAGTTTCAGGGCGGAGACTGAAGCTTTCTTT	CASSFRAETEAFF
TRBV6-6	TRBD2	.	TRBJ2-1	TGTGCCAGCAGTAACAGCGGGAGTCCCTACAATGAGCAGTTCTTC	CASSNSGSPYNEQFF
TRBV10-3	TRBD2	.	TRBJ2-4	TGTGCCATCTCGGAGGCGGGACTAGCGGGGGAAATTATCCAAAACATTCAGTACTTC	CAISEAGLAGEIIQNIQYF
TRBV19	.	.	TRBJ1-2	TGTGCCAGTAGTATGCACAGGATGGGTGGCTACACCTTC	CASSMHRMGGYTF
TRBV9	TRBD1	.	TRBJ2-5	TGTGCCAGCAGCGCGACAGGGTGGGGGCGGGAGACCCAGTACTTC	CASSATGWGRETQYF
TRBV7-2	.	.	TRBJ2-5	TGTGCCAGCAGCTTAGTTCCGGGCACAGGGATCCAAGAGACCCAGTACTTC	CASSLVPGTGIQETQYF
TRBV19	.	.	TRBJ1-2	TGTGCCAGTAGTATTGGAGGGGCGGAATTCATAGGCTACACCTTC	CASSIGGAEFIGYTF
TRBV29-1	.	.	TRBJ2-7	TGCAGCGTTGAAGATCGGCGGGGCTACGAGCAGTACTTC	CSVEDRRGYEQYF
TRBV7-2	TRBD1	.	TRBJ1-1	TGTGCCAGCAGCATACAGGGGGCCATGAACACTGAAGCTTTCTTT	CASSIQGAMNTEAFF
TRBV11-3	TRBD2	.	TRBJ2-1	TGTGCCAGCAGCCGTAGCGGGGTATCCTACAATGAGCAGTTCTTC	CASSRSGVSYNEQFF
TRBV11-2	TRBD2	.	TRBJ2-1	TGTGCCAGCAGCATCCGCCTAGCGGGGGGGGACAATGAGCAGTTCTTC	CASSIRLAGGDNEQFF
TRBV2	TRBD1	.	TRBJ2-3	TGTGCCAGCAGCCGGGACAGGGGATCATTAGATACGCAGTATTTT	CASSRDRGSLDTQYF
TRBV5-1	TRBD1	.	TRBJ2-5	TGCGCCAGCAGCCGAGGGTCAGGGGGCGAAGCTAAACAGTACTTC	CASSRGSGGEAKQYF
TRBV27	TRBD1	.	TRBJ1-4	TGTGCCAGCAGAGTTAGACAGGGCTTAGGGGAACTGTTTTTT	CASRVRQGLGELFF
TRBV13	.	once	TRBJ1-1	TGTGCCAGCGGGTGGTTGGGCCTGTGGACTGAAGCTTTCTTT	CASGWLGLWTEAFF
TRBV6-6	.	few	TRBJ1-1	TGTGCCAGCGTCCGCACTGAAGCTTTCTTT	CASVRTEAFF
TRBV4-3	TRBD2	.	TRBJ2-2	TGCGCCAGCAGCCAATCTAGCGGAACCGGGGAGCTGTTTTTT	CASSQSSGTGELFF
TRBV30	TRBD2	.	TRBJ2-1	TGTGCCTGGAGTCTAGGGTCTGTGACTAGCGGGGGTGAGCAGTTCTTC	CAWSLGSVTSGGEQFF
TRBV10-3	TRBD2	once	TRBJ2-3	TGTGCCAGTAGCGGGAGGGCCACAGATACGCAGTATTTT	CASSGRATDTQYF
TRBV2	.	.	TRBJ1-2	TGTGCCAGGAGCCCCACCGTCACTCCCCCGTTCGTCTACACCTTC	CARSPTVTPPFVYTF
TRBV2	.	once	TRBJ2-3	TGTGCCAGCGGAGGAGGGAGCGACACAGATACGCAGTATTTT	CASGGGSDTDTQYF
TRBV28	TRBD1	.	TRBJ1-2	TGTGCCAGCAGCCCGCCCGCGGACAGGGCTTCATATGGCTACACCTTC	CASSPPADRASYGYTF
TRBV6-6	TRBD1	.	TRBJ2-7	TGTGCCAGCAGTTACGAACAGGGGAACGAGCAGTACTTC	CASSYEQGNEQYF
TRBV7-6	.	few	TRBJ1-5	TGTGCCAGCAGCCTCGACCCAGGGGGCAATCAGCCCCAGCATTTT	CASSLDPGGNQPQHF
TRBV30	TRBD2	.	TRBJ2-1	TGTGCCTGGAGTCCAAGCGGGGGCACTGAGCAGTTCTTC	CAWSPSGGTEQFF
TRBV19	TRBD1	.	TRBJ2-6	TGTGCCAGCCACCTAGGACAGGGAGTTGGTGGGGCCAACGTCCTGACTTTC	CASHLGQGVGGANVLTF
TRBV7-3	.	once	TRBJ2-2	TGTGCCAGCAGCTCCCACTACAACGCCGGGGAGCTGTTTTTT	CASSSHYNAGELFF
TRBV18	TRBD1	once	TRBJ1-4	TGTGCCAGCTCACCAAGTCCAGGGGGTTTGGAAAAACTGTTTTTT	CASSPSPGGLEKLFF
TRBV10-2	TRBD1	.	TRBJ1-1	TGCGCCAGCAGATCGGCGGGGACAGGGGCCACTGAAGCTTTCTTT	CASRSAGTGATEAFF
TRBV7-8	TRBD1	.	TRBJ1-2	TGTGCCAGCAGCCCAACGGACAGGGGGAACGGCTACACCTTC	CASSPTDRGNGYTF
TRBV6-1	TRBD1	.	TRBJ1-2	TGTGCCAGCAGTGGTAGGGACAGGGGATTTTTCAACTATGGCTACACCTTC	CASSGRDRGFFNYGYTF
TRBV28	.	once	TRBJ2-2	TGTGCCAGCAGTTTAGAGGTCCCGGACACCGGGGAGCTGTTTTTT	CASSLEVPDTGELFF
TRBV9	TRBD2	.	TRBJ2-1	TGTGCCAGCAGCGTTACTAGCGGGAGCCACAATGAGCAGTTCTTC	CASSVTSGSHNEQFF
TRBV30	TRBD1	.	TRBJ2-7	TGTGCCTGGAGTACCGGGACAGGCGTCTCCTACGAGCAGTACTTC	CAWSTGTGVSYEQYF
TRBV7-2	TRBD2	.	TRBJ2-5	TGTGCCAGCAGTAGGGTTAAGGGACTAGCGGGGGGCCAAGAGACCCAGTACTTC	CASSRVKGLAGGQETQYF
TRBV27	TRBD2	few	TRBJ2-7	TGTGCCAGCAGTTTATTGCTAGCGGGGGGCCCTTCCTACGAGCAGTACTTC	CASSLLLAGGPSYEQYF
TRBV6-1	TRBD2	once	TRBJ2-1	TGTGCCAGCAGTGACGCTAGCGGCTCCTACAATGAGCAGTTCTTC	CASSDASGSYNEQFF
TRBV7-9	TRBD1	.	TRBJ2-7	TGTGCCAGCAGCTTAGGGGGACAGGGGGCGAGGGGTATTTACGAGCAGTACTTC	CASSLGGQGARGIYEQYF
TRBV5-1	TRBD1	.	TRBJ2-7	TGCGCCAGCAGCTTGGTGGGACAGAAACCTTCCGAGCAGTACTTC	CASSLVGQKPSEQYF
TRBV7-7	.	.	TRBJ2-1	TGTGCCAGCAGCGCCGCCGGGACTCCTTACAATGAGCAGTTCTTC	CASSAAGTPYNEQFF
TRBV9	.	.	TRBJ2-2	TGTGCCAGCAGGGCAAGAGGCACCGGGGAGCTGTTTTTT	CASRARGTGELFF
TRBV12-5	TRBD1	.	TRBJ1-6	TGTGCTAGTGGTTTGCGACAGGGGACTAATTCACCCCTCCACTTT	CASGLRQGTNSPLHF